Presented here are 19 T cell receptor beta chains from one specimen sequenced in a study of blood T cell repertoires in COVID-19. The assay was immunoSEQ multiplex PCR, and TCRdb's table has in-frame clones only and misses some. The sample includes roughly 300,000 clones, roughly 80% of them seen just once. Sequencing was carried out using peripheral blood. These receptors all stem from a human donor with COVID-19, enrolled during active disease. The donor label of this sample is uncertain.

The gene calls are TRBV19 and TRBJ2-1, with TRBD2 identical over 13 bases. Germline V gives CDR1 LNHDA, CDR2 SQIVND (reference sequence). V was clipped by 9 bases and J by 8 bases; unmatched bases: 7. CDR3 length: 14 residues. In DNA, the CDR3 is TGTGCCAGCCAGACTAGCGGGAGGCTGGATGAGCAGTTCTTC. This codes for CASQTSGRLDEQFF.

This clone has more than one count but fewer than ten. The rearrangement joins TRBV30 to TRBJ2-4, with D possibly TRBD1 on 6 matching bases. Germline values: CDR1 GTSNPN, CDR2 SVGIG (reference sequence). The CDR3 extends over 14 amino acids. Trimming took off 3 bases at V and 6 bases at J, with 15 bases between the two ends. DNA for the CDR3: TGTGCCTGGAGCCGAAGGGCCAGGGGAAACATTCAGTACTTC. It translates to CAWSRRARGNIQYF.

This chain joins TRBV28 and TRBJ2-5; D might be TRBD1 (7 bases). Trimming stripped 2 bases from V and 5 bases from J, with 15 bases between. CDR1 and CDR2 (germline): MDHEN, SYDVKM. The CDR3 runs 15 residues. The CDR3 loop reads CASSLLPQGRETQYF. CDR3 sequence (DNA): TGTGCCAGCAGTTTACTCCCACAGGGGAGGGAGACCCAGTACTTC.

The chain links TRBV6-1 to TRBJ1-3; maybe TRBD1 (6 bases). This CDR3 is 13 amino acids long. Deletions cut 3 bases from V and 6 bases from J, with 9 bases between. Looked up from germline, CDR1 is MNHNS and CDR2 is SASEGT. The CDR3 reads CASSDNRANTIYF. The CDR3, as DNA: TGTGCCAGCAGTGATAACAGGGCAAACACCATATATTTT.

The chain links TRBV7-8 to TRBJ1-2; perhaps TRBD1 as D (5 bases). Germline loops: CDR1 SGHVS, CDR2 FQNEAQ. The CDR3 totals 15 residues. The ends were cut back, 5 bases at V and 6 bases at J, with 19 bases in the middle. CDR3 loop: CASSADQGYPHGYTF. In nucleotides, the CDR3 is TGTGCCAGCAGCGCCGATCAGGGCTACCCACATGGCTACACCTTC. The whole variable domain, filled in from reference TRBV7-8 and TRBJ1-2, reads GAGVSQSPRYKVAKRGQDVALRCDPISGHVSLFWYQQALGQGPEFLTYFQNEAQLDKSGLPSDRFFAERPEGSVSTLKIQRTQQEDSAVYLCASSADQGYPHGYTFGSGTRLTVV.

The rearrangement uses TRBV19 and TRBJ1-1; D might be TRBD1 (5 bases). The germline CDR1 and CDR2 sequences are LNHDA and SQIVND (reference sequence). V shed 1 base and J shed 5 bases, with 14 bases lying between them. The CDR3 length is 15 residues. The CDR3 sequence is CASSIGSRVGTEAFF. The CDR3, as DNA: TGTGCCAGTAGTATAGGAAGCAGGGTGGGAACTGAAGCTTTCTTT.

This rearrangement joins TRBV10-1 to TRBJ2-1; 13 bases line up with TRBD2. CDR1 is WNHNN, CDR2 SYGVQD, per germline (reference sequence). J gave up 3 bases and V 5 bases, and 4 bases lay outside the gene matches. The CDR3 has 16 residues. The CDR3 reads CASSSWTSGSYNEQFF. The CDR3 bases are TGCGCCAGCAGTTCATGGACTAGCGGGAGCTACAATGAGCAGTTCTTC.

This sequence joins TRBV7-8 and TRBJ1-2, with D possibly matching TRBD1 (5 bases). V was cut by 7 bases and J by 7 bases, with 22 bases left in between. CDR3 length: 15 amino acids. CDR1 and CDR2 from the germline V gene are SGHVS and FQNEAQ. This CDR3 reads CASMLGGGFSGGYTF. The DNA for the CDR3 is TGTGCCAGCATGCTGGGCGGGGGGTTTTCCGGTGGCTACACCTTC. Based on the CDR3 plus reference TRBV7-8 and TRBJ1-2, the full variable domain is GAGVSQSPRYKVAKRGQDVALRCDPISGHVSLFWYQQALGQGPEFLTYFQNEAQLDKSGLPSDRFFAERPEGSVSTLKIQRTQQEDSAVYLCASMLGGGFSGGYTFGSGTRLTVV.

The gene calls are TRBV5-4 and TRBJ1-2; 7 bases line up with TRBD1. The ends lost 0 bases at V and 4 bases at J; junction bases unmatched: 3. The CDR3 consists of 14 residues. Germline CDR1 is SGHNT and CDR2 is YYREEE (reference sequence). The CDR3 region has the DNA TGTGCCAGCAGCTTGGAGGGGGCCTTCTATGGCTACACCTTC. Its protein product is CASSLEGAFYGYTF. Supplemented by reference TRBV5-4 and TRBJ1-2, the full variable domain reads ETGVTQSPTHLIKTRGQQVTLRCSSQSGHNTVSWYQQALGQGPQFIFQYYREEENGRGNFPPRFSGLQFPNYSSELNVNALELDDSALYLCASSLEGAFYGYTFGSGTRLTVV.

The chain employs TRBV30 and TRBJ2-1, with D possibly being TRBD1 (5 bases). Germline values: CDR1 GTSNPN, CDR2 SVGIG (reference sequence). Trimming took 3 bases from V and 1 from J, leaving 13 bases between them. CDR3 length: 15 amino acids. CDR3: CAWSSRAVSYNEQFF. The CDR3 DNA reads as TGTGCCTGGAGCTCCAGGGCGGTGTCCTACAATGAGCAGTTCTTC.

The chain employs TRBV11-1 and TRBJ1-5; unclear D gene. Germline V lookup: CDR1 SGHAT, CDR2 FQDESV (reference sequence). V lost 5 bases and J 5 bases, leaving 13 bases between the germline ends. This CDR3 has 14 amino acids. Written as DNA, the CDR3 is TGTGCCAGCAGCCCGGACCGGACTGATCAGCCCCAGCATTTT. Translating gives CASSPDRTDQPQHF.

V is TRBV5-8 and J is TRBJ1-2; D is unresolved. Trimming stripped 0 bases from V and 3 bases from J, with 12 bases between. The CDR3 spans 15 residues. Germline CDR1 reads SGHTS; CDR2 reads YDEGEE. CDR3 sequence reads: CASSLGAGLDYGYTF. As DNA, the CDR3 is TGTGCCAGCAGCTTGGGGGCAGGCCTGGACTATGGCTACACCTTC.

The chain couples TRBV27 to TRBJ2-2; D uncertain. The ends were cut back, 0 bases at V and 4 bases at J, with 6 bases in the middle. This CDR3 has 14 amino acids. Germline V gene data show CDR1 as MNHEY and CDR2 as SMNVEV (reference sequence). CDR3 in DNA: TGTGCCAGCAGTTTATCAGCGTCCACCGGGGAGCTGTTTTTT. This codes for CASSLSASTGELFF.

V and J are TRBV2 and TRBJ2-7; D is perhaps TRBD1 (6 bases). This CDR3 is 14 amino acids long. The V end lost 8 bases, the J end lost 3 bases, and 17 bases lay between the germline ends. The V gene's germline CDR1 is SNHLY and CDR2 FYNNEI. The chain's CDR3 is CASGVLQGVYEQYF. In nucleotides, the CDR3 is TGTGCCAGCGGGGTTTTACAGGGTGTCTACGAGCAGTACTTC.

The chain combines TRBV7-2 with TRBJ1-1; 10 nucleotides align to TRBD1. Looked up from germline, CDR1 is SGHTA and CDR2 is FQGNSA. V shed 8 bases and J 6 bases; nucleotides not matched to a gene: 9. The CDR3 has 14 residues. This CDR3 reads CASSRDRGTSEAFF. In DNA, the CDR3 is TGTGCCAGCTCACGGGACAGGGGTACATCTGAAGCTTTCTTT.

This clone has a single count. The rearrangement links TRBV7-6 to TRBJ2-3; maybe TRBD2 (6 bases). Germline-derived CDR1 and CDR2 are SGHVS and FNYEAQ. This CDR3 spans 16 amino acids. V was cut by 2 bases and J by 0 bases, with 12 bases left in between. The CDR3 DNA reads TGTGCCAGCAGCTTAACCCTAGCGAGAAGCACAGATACGCAGTATTTT. Translating gives CASSLTLARSTDTQYF.

The rearrangement uses TRBV7-8 and TRBJ2-7; no firm D call. CDR1 and CDR2 (germline): SGHVS, FQNEAQ. V was shortened by 4 bases and J by 4 bases, with 8 bases between the two germline ends. This CDR3 spans 12 amino acids. This chain's CDR3 is CASSSADYEQYF. The CDR3 coding sequence is TGTGCCAGCAGCTCGGCGGATTACGAGCAGTACTTC.

The chain links TRBV7-3 to TRBJ2-7, with TRBD2 matching over 9 bases. Germline V gene lookup returns CDR1 SGHTA and CDR2 FQGTGA. With V trimmed by 6 bases and J by 4 bases, 10 bases remained unmatched. CDR3 length: 15 residues. CDR3 in amino acids: CASSPLAGGPYEQYF. CDR3 bases: TGTGCCAGCAGTCCCCTGGCGGGAGGGCCGTACGAGCAGTACTTC. Using reference TRBV7-3 and TRBJ2-7 for the parts outside the CDR3, the full variable domain is GAGVSQTPSNKVTEKGKYVELRCDPISGHTALYWYRQSLGQGPEFLIYFQGTGAADDSGLPNDRFFAVRPEGSVSTLKIQRTERGDSAVYLCASSPLAGGPYEQYFGPGTRLTVT.

The chain carries TRBV9 and TRBJ2-5; 8 bases fit TRBD2. The CDR3 spans 15 residues. Germline values: CDR1 SGDLS, CDR2 YYNGEE. V gave up 4 bases and J gave up 5 bases; unmatched junction bases: 10. CDR3 amino acids: CASSTRLATGETQYF. CDR3 nucleotides: TGTGCCAGCAGCACCCGACTAGCGACTGGGGAGACCCAGTACTTC.